The clone carrying this T cell receptor (beta chain) was picked up a small number of times. The antigen is undetermined. The entry originates in a study of T cell repertoires in cytomegalovirus infection. Regarding the study as a whole: Of the TCR beta families, the public ones yielded a cumulative frequency that identified carriers of CMV plus the relevant HLA.

The CDR3 sequence is 14 residues long. With 6 bases removed from V and 5 bases from J, the gap between germline ends came to 16 bases. Using its own MiXCR run on the reads, TCRdb lists one record per CDR3 protein. The table includes 150,000 to 200,000 distinct CDR3 sequences, 13% to 15% detected once. The clonotype comes from a human donor in good health (CMV status not recorded). Some clones in this sample may be carry-over from other donors' samples. This rearrangement joins TRBV12-3 or TRBV12-4 to TRBJ2-5; a weak D match, TRBD2 (7 bases). Material for sequencing was PBMCs. The CDR3 sequence is CASRSPGGRETQYF. CDR3 in DNA: TGTGCCAGCAGATCCCCCGGGGGGCGTGAGACCCAGTACTTC.